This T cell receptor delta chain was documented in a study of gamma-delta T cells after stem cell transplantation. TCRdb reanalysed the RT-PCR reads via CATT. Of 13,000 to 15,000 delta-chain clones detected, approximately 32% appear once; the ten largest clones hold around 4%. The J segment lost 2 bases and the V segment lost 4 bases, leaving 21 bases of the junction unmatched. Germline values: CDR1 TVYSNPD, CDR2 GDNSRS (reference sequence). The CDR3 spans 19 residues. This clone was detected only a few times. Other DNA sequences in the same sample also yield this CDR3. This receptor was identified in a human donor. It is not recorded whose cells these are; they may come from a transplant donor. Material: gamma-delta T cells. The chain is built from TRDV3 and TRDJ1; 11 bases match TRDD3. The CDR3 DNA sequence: TGTGCCTCTCAGGCCTTCCTCCTACTGGGGGATATAAGAACCGATAAACTCATCTTT. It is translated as CASQAFLLLGDIRTDKLIF.